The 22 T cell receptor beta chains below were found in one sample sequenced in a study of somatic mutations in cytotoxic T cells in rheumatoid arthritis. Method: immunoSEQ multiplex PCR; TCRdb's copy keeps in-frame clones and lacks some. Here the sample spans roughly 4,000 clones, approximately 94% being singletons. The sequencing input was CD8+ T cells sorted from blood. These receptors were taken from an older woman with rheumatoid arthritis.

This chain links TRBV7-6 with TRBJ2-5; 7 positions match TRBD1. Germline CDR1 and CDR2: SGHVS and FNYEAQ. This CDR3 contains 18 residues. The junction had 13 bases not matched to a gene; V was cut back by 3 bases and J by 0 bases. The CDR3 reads CASSFPIQTGTDQETQYF. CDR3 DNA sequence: TGTGCCAGCAGCTTCCCGATTCAGACCGGGACAGACCAAGAGACCCAGTACTTC.

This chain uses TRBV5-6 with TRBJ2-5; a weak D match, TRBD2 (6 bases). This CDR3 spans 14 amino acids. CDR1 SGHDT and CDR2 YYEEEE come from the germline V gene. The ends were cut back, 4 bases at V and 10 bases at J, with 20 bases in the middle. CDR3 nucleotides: TGTGCCAGCAGCCCTCCTGCGGGGAAAGAGGGCCAGTACTTC. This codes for CASSPPAGKEGQYF.

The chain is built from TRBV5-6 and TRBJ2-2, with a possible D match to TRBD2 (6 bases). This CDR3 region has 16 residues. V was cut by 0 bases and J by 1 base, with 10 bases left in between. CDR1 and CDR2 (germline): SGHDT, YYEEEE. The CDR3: CASSLGTGVNTGELFF. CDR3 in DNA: TGTGCCAGCAGCTTGGGAACGGGAGTGAACACCGGGGAGCTGTTTTTT.

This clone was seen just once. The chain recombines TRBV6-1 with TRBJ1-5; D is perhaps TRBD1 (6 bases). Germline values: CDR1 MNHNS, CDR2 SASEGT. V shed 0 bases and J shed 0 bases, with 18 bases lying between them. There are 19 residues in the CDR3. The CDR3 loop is CASSEADRQAPYSNQPQHF. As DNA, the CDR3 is TGTGCCAGCAGTGAAGCTGATAGACAGGCGCCGTATAGCAATCAGCCCCAGCATTTT.

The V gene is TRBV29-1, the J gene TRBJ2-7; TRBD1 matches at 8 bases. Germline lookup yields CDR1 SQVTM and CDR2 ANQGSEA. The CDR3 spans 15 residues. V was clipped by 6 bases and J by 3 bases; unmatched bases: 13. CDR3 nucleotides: TGCAGCGTCGAAAAACCGGGACAGGTCGACTACGAGCAGTACTTC. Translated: CSVEKPGQVDYEQYF.

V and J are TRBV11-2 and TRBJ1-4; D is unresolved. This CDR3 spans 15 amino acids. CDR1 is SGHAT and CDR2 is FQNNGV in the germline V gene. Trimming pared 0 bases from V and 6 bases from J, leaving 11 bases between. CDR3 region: CASSLEPVLDEKLFF. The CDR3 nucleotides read TGTGCCAGCAGCTTAGAGCCAGTCTTGGATGAAAAACTGTTTTTT.

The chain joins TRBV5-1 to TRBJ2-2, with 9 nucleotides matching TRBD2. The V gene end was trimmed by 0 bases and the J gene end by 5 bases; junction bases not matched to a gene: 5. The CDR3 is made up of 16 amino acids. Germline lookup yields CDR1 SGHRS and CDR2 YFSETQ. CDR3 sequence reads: CASSLGGLAATGELFF. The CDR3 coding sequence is TGCGCCAGCAGCTTGGGGGGACTAGCTGCGACCGGGGAGCTGTTTTTT.

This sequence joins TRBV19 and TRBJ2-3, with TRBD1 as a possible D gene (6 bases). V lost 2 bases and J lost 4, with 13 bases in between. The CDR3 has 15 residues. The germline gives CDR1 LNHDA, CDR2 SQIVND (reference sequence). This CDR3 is CASSILAGVADTQYF. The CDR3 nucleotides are TGTGCCAGTAGTATACTGGCAGGGGTGGCAGATACGCAGTATTTT.

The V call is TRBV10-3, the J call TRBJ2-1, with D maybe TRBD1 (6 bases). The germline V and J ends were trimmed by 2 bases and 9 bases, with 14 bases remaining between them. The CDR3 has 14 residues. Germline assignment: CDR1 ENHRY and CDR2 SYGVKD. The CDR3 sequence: CAISEDAGDAEQFF. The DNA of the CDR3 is TGTGCCATCAGTGAGGATGCAGGGGACGCTGAGCAGTTCTTC.

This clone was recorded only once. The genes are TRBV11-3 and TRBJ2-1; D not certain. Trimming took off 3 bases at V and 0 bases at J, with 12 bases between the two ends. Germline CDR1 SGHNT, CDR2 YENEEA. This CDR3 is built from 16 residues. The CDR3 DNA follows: TGTGCCAGCAGCTTTCTCGGTTGGAGCTCCTACAATGAGCAGTTCTTC. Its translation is CASSFLGWSSYNEQFF.

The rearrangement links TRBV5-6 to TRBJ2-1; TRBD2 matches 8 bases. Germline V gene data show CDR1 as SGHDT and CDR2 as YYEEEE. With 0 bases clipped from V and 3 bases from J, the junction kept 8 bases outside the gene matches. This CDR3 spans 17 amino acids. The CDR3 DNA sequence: TGTGCCAGCAGCTTGGCCCATCGGGGGGGGCGCTACAATGAGCAGTTCTTC. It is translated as CASSLAHRGGRYNEQFF.

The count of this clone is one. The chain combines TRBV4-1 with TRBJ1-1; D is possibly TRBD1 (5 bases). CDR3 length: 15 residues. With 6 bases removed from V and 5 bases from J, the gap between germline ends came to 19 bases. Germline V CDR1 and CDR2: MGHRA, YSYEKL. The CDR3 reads CASRDLGGFWTEAFF. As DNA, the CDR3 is TGCGCCAGCAGGGACCTTGGGGGGTTTTGGACTGAAGCTTTCTTT.

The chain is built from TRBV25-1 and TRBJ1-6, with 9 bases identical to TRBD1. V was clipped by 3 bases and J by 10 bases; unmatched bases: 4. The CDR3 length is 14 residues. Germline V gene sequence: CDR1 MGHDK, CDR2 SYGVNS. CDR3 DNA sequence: TGTGCCAGCAGTGACCACAGGGGGCACTCACCCCTCCACTTT. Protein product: CASSDHRGHSPLHF.

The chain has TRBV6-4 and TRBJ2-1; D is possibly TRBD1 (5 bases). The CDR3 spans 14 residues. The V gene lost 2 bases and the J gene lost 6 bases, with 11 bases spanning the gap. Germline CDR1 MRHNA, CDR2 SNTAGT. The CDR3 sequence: CASSDIGATNEQFF. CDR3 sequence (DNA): TGTGCCAGCAGTGACATAGGGGCGACCAATGAGCAGTTCTTC.

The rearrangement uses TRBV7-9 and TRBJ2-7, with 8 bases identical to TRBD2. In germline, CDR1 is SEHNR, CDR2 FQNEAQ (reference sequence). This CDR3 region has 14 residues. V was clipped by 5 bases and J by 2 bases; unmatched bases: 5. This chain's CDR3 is CASSATSGTYEQYF. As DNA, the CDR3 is TGTGCCAGCAGCGCTACTAGCGGAACCTACGAGCAGTACTTC.

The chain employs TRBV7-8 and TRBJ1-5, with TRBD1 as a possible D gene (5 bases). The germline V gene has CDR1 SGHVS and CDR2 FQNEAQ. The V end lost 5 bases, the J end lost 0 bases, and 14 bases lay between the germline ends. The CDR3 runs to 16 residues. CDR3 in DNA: TGTGCCAGCAGCCCCCCGGACACCTATAGCAATCAGCCCCAGCATTTT. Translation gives CASSPPDTYSNQPQHF.

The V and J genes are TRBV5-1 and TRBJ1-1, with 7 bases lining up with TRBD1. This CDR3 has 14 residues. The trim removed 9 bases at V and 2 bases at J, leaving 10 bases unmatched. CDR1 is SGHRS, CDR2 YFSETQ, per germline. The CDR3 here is CATSMTGYNTEAFF. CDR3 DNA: TGCGCCACCTCCATGACAGGGTACAACACTGAAGCTTTCTTT.

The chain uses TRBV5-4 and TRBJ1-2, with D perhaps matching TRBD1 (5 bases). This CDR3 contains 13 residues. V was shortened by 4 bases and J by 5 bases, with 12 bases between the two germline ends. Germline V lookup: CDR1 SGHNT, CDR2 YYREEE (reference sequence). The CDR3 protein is CASSADSSYGYTF. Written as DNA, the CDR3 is TGTGCCAGCAGCGCCGACAGCTCTTATGGCTACACCTTC. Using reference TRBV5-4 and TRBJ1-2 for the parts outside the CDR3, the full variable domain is ETGVTQSPTHLIKTRGQQVTLRCSSQSGHNTVSWYQQALGQGPQFIFQYYREEENGRGNFPPRFSGLQFPNYSSELNVNALELDDSALYLCASSADSSYGYTFGSGTRLTVV.

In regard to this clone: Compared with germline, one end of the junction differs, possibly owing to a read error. CDR3 sequence: CASSFLGQGSDQPQHF. CDR3 in DNA: TGTGCCAGTAGTTTCCTCGGACAGGGTAGCGATCAGCCCCAGCATTTT. This chain uses TRBV19 with TRBJ1-5, with 8 bases fitting TRBD1. This CDR3 has 16 residues. Per the germline V gene, CDR1 is LNHDA and CDR2 is SQIVND (reference sequence).

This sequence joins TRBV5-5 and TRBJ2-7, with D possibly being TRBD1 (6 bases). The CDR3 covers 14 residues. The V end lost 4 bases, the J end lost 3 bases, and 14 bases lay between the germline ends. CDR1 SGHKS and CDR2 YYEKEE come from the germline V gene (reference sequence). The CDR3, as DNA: TGTGCCAGCAGCCTCGACAGGAGCCTCTACGAGCAGTACGTC. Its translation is CASSLDRSLYEQYV.

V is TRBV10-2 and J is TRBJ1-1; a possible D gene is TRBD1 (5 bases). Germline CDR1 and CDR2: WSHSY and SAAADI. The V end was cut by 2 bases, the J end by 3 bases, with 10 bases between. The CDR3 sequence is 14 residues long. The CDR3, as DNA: TGCGCCAGCAGTGAGGCCGGAGGGGACACTGAAGCTTTCTTT. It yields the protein CASSEAGGDTEAFF.

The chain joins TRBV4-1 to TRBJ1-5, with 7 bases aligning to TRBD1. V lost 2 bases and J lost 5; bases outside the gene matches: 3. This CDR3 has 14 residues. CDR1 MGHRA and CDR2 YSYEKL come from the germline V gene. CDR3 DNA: TGCGCCAGCAGCCAAAGAACAGGGGATCAGCCCCAGCATTTT. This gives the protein CASSQRTGDQPQHF.